One sample yielded the 22 T cell receptor beta chains listed below, sequenced in a study of vaccination effects on CD4 cells after COVID-19. CD4+ T cells specific for antigen were expanded with viral peptide pools by the ViraFEST assay before sequencing. Subsequent to a culture period of under twelve days, CD4+ T cells were isolated. Participants received two doses of either the BNT162b2 or mRNA-1273 vaccine. TCRdb keeps only in-frame clones here, not all; method: immunoSEQ multiplex PCR. Here the sample spans roughly 24,000 clones, 55% to 85% being singletons. These receptors lack a known antigen. The specimen was CD4+ T cells from PBMCs cultured with HCoV-NL63 spike peptides, collected after COVID-19 vaccination. All receptors come from a human donor who received a COVID-19 vaccine.

V and J are TRBV11-2 and TRBJ2-7; possibly TRBD2 for D (5 bases). The V end was cut by 5 bases, the J end by 6 bases, with 11 bases between. CDR3 length: 12 amino acids. Germline V gene sequence: CDR1 SGHAT, CDR2 FQNNGV. The CDR3 protein is CASSPLEGEQYF. In DNA, the CDR3 is TGTGCCAGCAGCCCCCTAGAGGGCGAGCAGTACTTC.

The chain carries TRBV10-1 and TRBJ2-2, with a weak D call TRBD2 (6 bases). The germline CDR1 and CDR2 sequences are WNHNN and SYGVQD (reference sequence). The CDR3 totals 16 residues. Trimming shortened V by 4 bases and J by 2 bases, and 14 bases separated the two germline ends. CDR3 in DNA: TGCGCCAGCAGTGTGGCGGGGACTTATAACACCGGGGAGCTGTTTTTT. It translates to CASSVAGTYNTGELFF.

This chain connects TRBV5-1 to TRBJ2-7; tentatively, D is TRBD2 (6 bases). There are 14 residues in the CDR3. Trimming stripped 6 bases from V and 1 base from J, with 14 bases between. Germline CDR1 SGHRS, CDR2 YFSETQ. The CDR3 region has the DNA TGCGCCAGCAACTCCGGACTACCTTCCTACGAGCAGTACTTC. It translates to CASNSGLPSYEQYF.

This sequence joins TRBV19 and TRBJ1-5; D is perhaps TRBD1 (5 bases). Germline assignment: CDR1 LNHDA and CDR2 SQIVND (reference sequence). Trimming shortened V by 3 bases and J by 0 bases, and 15 bases separated the two germline ends. The CDR3 spans 17 residues. CDR3 sequence: CASSIEGEPYSNQPQHF. The CDR3 nucleotides are TGTGCCAGTAGTATCGAAGGGGAACCCTATAGCAATCAGCCCCAGCATTTT.

The chain has TRBV27 and TRBJ2-7, with 11 positions matching TRBD2. Trimming at V came to 3 bases and at J to 3 bases, leaving 1 base not matched to a gene. The CDR3 covers 14 residues. The germline V gene encodes CDR1 MNHEY and CDR2 SMNVEV (reference sequence). CDR3 DNA sequence: TGTGCCAGCAGTTTTCTAGCGGGAGGCTACGAGCAGTACTTC. Translation gives CASSFLAGGYEQYF.

This clone is medium-sized (0.01 to 0.1%). The chain joins TRBV7-2 to TRBJ1-2; 8 nucleotides match TRBD1. The CDR3 covers 16 residues. From germline, CDR1 is SGHTA and CDR2 FQGNSA. V dropped 1 base and J dropped 7; count of bases not matched to a gene: 11. CDR3 sequence reads: CASSLEVLAGGSGYTF. CDR3 sequence (DNA): TGTGCCAGCAGCTTAGAGGTCCTGGCAGGGGGCTCTGGCTACACCTTC. Using reference TRBV7-2 and TRBJ1-2 for the parts outside the CDR3, the full variable domain is GAGVSQSPSNKVTEKGKDVELRCDPISGHTALYWYRQSLGQGLEFLIYFQGNSAPDKSGLPSDRFSAERTGGSVSTLTIQRTQQEDSAVYLCASSLEVLAGGSGYTFGSGTRLTVV.

The chain combines TRBV11-2 with TRBJ1-6; D not certain. Trimming left V 1 base short and J 8 bases short, with 6 bases between. The CDR3 contains 13 residues. Germline V gene sequence: CDR1 SGHAT, CDR2 FQNNGV. CDR3 DNA sequence: TGTGCCAGCAGCTTAGTCGGGTATTCACCCCTCCACTTT. As protein: CASSLVGYSPLHF.

This chain connects TRBV7-8 to TRBJ2-7; 7 bases match TRBD2. The CDR3 covers 18 residues. Germline V CDR1 and CDR2: SGHVS, FQNEAQ. The trim removed 1 base at V and 0 bases at J, leaving 12 bases unmatched. CDR3 region: CASSLEVGGSGSSYEQYF. DNA for the CDR3: TGTGCCAGCAGCTTAGAAGTGGGGGGGAGTGGGTCCTCCTACGAGCAGTACTTC.

V gene TRBV5-6 combines with J gene TRBJ2-1; 12 nucleotides line up with TRBD2. The CDR3 has 13 amino acids. V trimming: 3 bases; J trimming: 9 bases; junction bases outside the gene matches: 1. Looked up from germline, CDR1 is SGHDT and CDR2 is YYEEEE. In DNA, the CDR3 is TGTGCCAGCAGCTGGGGACTAGCGGGTGAGCAGTTCTTC. Its protein is CASSWGLAGEQFF.

The chain carries TRBV3-1 (or the pseudogene TRBV3-2) and TRBJ1-1; D is unresolved. CDR1 and CDR2 from the germline V gene are LGHDT and YNNKEL (reference sequence). The CDR3 runs 13 residues. V shed 5 bases and J shed 0 bases, with 7 bases lying between them. The DNA for the CDR3 is TGTGCCAGCAGCGCCCAGTTGAACACTGAAGCTTTCTTT. Translating it yields CASSAQLNTEAFF.

The rearrangement uses TRBV27 and TRBJ2-5, with D perhaps TRBD2 (6 bases). Germline CDR1 is MNHEY and CDR2 is SMNVEV (reference sequence). The V end was cut by 7 bases, the J end by 2 bases, with 17 bases between. The CDR3 has 15 residues. The DNA for the CDR3 is TGTGCCAGCAAGGCCAATGCGGGATTACAAGAGACCCAGTACTTC. Translating it yields CASKANAGLQETQYF.

This chain uses TRBV25-1 with TRBJ2-7; maybe TRBD1 (5 bases). V lost 3 bases and J lost 0, with 6 bases in between. The CDR3 contains 13 residues. Germline V lookup: CDR1 MGHDK, CDR2 SYGVNS. The CDR3 loop is CASSDGASYEQYF. Written as DNA, the CDR3 is TGTGCCAGCAGTGATGGGGCCTCCTACGAGCAGTACTTC.

This clone was seen just once. The rearrangement links TRBV6-4 to TRBJ1-1; D is possibly TRBD1 (6 bases). The germline gives CDR1 MRHNA, CDR2 SNTAGT. Trimming took off 4 bases at V and 1 base at J, with 10 bases between the two ends. This CDR3 has 14 residues. The CDR3 region is CASSAGAENTEAFF. The DNA for the CDR3 is TGTGCCAGCAGTGCGGGGGCAGAGAACACTGAAGCTTTCTTT.

The chain links TRBV6-5 to TRBJ2-7; D is undetermined. The CDR3 is 15 amino acids. Germline CDR1 and CDR2: MNHEY and SVGAGI. The V end was cut by 0 bases, the J end by 1 base, with 10 bases between. This CDR3 is CASSYSVPISYEQYF. In DNA form, the CDR3 reads TGTGCCAGCAGTTACTCCGTTCCGATTTCCTACGAGCAGTACTTC.

The chain recombines TRBV27 with TRBJ2-7; D gene unclear. Germline-derived CDR1 and CDR2 are MNHEY and SMNVEV (reference sequence). The CDR3 spans 15 residues. Trimming pared 3 bases from V and 3 bases from J, leaving 15 bases between. The CDR3 region has the DNA TGTGCCAGCAGTTTCTCAGTTGGCCCCAGCTACGAGCAGTACTTC. Amino acid sequence: CASSFSVGPSYEQYF.

The gene calls are TRBV4-1 and TRBJ1-1; D is perhaps TRBD1 (6 bases). V lost 2 bases and J 6 bases, leaving 16 bases between the germline ends. In germline, CDR1 is MGHRA, CDR2 YSYEKL. The CDR3 has 15 residues. The CDR3 region is CASSQPGHYAAEAFF. The CDR3 nucleotides are TGCGCCAGCAGCCAACCGGGACATTATGCGGCTGAAGCTTTCTTT.

The chain couples TRBV29-1 to TRBJ1-1; possible D gene TRBD1, 6 bases. V was pared by 2 bases and J by 5 bases, with 12 bases between. This CDR3 has 13 residues. CDR1 and CDR2 (germline): SQVTM, ANQGSEA. CDR3 residues: CSVESQGGTEAFF. The CDR3 bases are TGCAGCGTTGAATCACAAGGGGGAACTGAAGCTTTCTTT.

This chain connects TRBV27 to TRBJ1-6; D unclear. V was trimmed by 2 bases and J by 1 base, leaving 3 bases between them. This CDR3 has 14 amino acids. Germline V lookup: CDR1 MNHEY, CDR2 SMNVEV (reference sequence). In DNA form, the CDR3 reads TGTGCCAGCAGTTTAGAATCCTATAATTCACCCCTCCACTTT. Translated: CASSLESYNSPLHF.

This clone was observed a single time. This chain uses TRBV6-5 with TRBJ1-3; D not certain. This CDR3 comprises 15 residues. Deletions cut 5 bases from V and 0 bases from J, with 11 bases between. Germline CDR1 MNHEY, CDR2 SVGAGI. CDR3 in amino acids: CASSRDGYSGNTIYF. The CDR3 region has the DNA TGTGCCAGCAGTAGAGACGGGTACTCTGGAAACACCATATATTTT.

The CDR3 region is CASSSGQKDQPQHF. The CDR3 DNA follows: TGCGCCAGCAGCTCTGGACAGAAGGATCAGCCCCAGCATTTT. V is TRBV5-1 and J is TRBJ1-5, with TRBD1 as a possible D gene (6 bases). The ends were cut back, 3 bases at V and 5 bases at J, with 12 bases in the middle. The CDR3 contains 14 residues. Germline lookup yields CDR1 SGHRS and CDR2 YFSETQ.

This clone was seen only a few times. The rearrangement links TRBV4-1 to TRBJ1-1; the D gene is possibly TRBD1 (5 bases). Looked up from germline, CDR1 is MGHRA and CDR2 is YSYEKL. The V gene lost 3 bases and the J gene lost 5 bases, with 10 bases spanning the gap. The CDR3 runs 13 residues. CDR3 DNA sequence: TGCGCCAGCAGCCATATAAGGGGTACTGAAGCTTTCTTT. It encodes CASSHIRGTEAFF.

The chain combines TRBV14 with TRBJ2-7; TRBD2 matches 11 bases. This CDR3 has 16 residues. The junction had 6 bases not matched to a gene; V was cut back by 1 base and J by 4 bases. Germline V CDR1 and CDR2: SGHDN, FVKESK. Written as DNA, the CDR3 is TGTGCCAGCAGCCAAGTCGGTAGCGGGGGGGTGTACGAGCAGTACTTC. Protein product: CASSQVGSGGVYEQYF.